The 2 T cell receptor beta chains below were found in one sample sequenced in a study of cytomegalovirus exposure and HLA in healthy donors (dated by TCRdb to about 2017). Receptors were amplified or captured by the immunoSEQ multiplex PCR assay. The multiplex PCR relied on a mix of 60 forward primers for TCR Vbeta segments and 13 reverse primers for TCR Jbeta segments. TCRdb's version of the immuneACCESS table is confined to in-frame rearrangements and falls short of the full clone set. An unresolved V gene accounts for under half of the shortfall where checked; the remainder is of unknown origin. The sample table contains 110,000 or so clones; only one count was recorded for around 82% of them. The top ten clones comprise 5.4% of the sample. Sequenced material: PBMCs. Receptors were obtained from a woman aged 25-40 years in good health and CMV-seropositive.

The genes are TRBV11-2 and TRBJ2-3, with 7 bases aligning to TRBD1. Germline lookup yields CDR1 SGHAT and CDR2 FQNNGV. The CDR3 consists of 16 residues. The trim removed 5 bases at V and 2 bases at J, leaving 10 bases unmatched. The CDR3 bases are TGTGCCAGCAGCACCCGAGACAGGGAATTCACAGATACGCAGTATTTT. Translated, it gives CASSTRDREFTDTQYF.

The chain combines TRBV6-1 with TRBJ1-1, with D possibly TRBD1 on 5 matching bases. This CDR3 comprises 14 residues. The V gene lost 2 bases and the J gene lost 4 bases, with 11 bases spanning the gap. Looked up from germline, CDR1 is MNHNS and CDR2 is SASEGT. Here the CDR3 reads CASSETQGGTEAFF. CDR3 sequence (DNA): TGTGCCAGCAGTGAAACGCAGGGAGGCACTGAAGCTTTCTTT.